These 30 T cell receptor beta chains originate from one sample sequenced in a study of cytomegalovirus exposure and HLA in healthy donors. The PCR had 60 Vbeta and 13 Jbeta primers. Only in-frame clones appear in the TCRdb table, and some are missing; sequencing was by immunoSEQ multiplex PCR. The data hold around 150,000 clones, with about 86% observed a single time. Material for sequencing was PBMCs. The source is a man between 40 and 49 years old in good health and CMV-seropositive.

The V and J genes are TRBV5-8 and TRBJ2-1, with D possibly TRBD1 on 6 matching bases. The CDR3 spans 16 residues. Trimming shortened V by 5 bases and J by 0 bases, and 15 bases separated the two germline ends. CDR1 SGHTS and CDR2 YDEGEE come from the germline V gene. CDR3 in DNA: TGTGCCAGCAGTATTGGCAGGGGTCGCTCCTACAATGAGCAGTTCTTC. As protein: CASSIGRGRSYNEQFF.

The chain employs TRBV5-8 and TRBJ1-2, with D perhaps TRBD1 (6 bases). Trimming took off 1 base at V and 5 bases at J, with 18 bases between the two ends. Germline V lookup: CDR1 SGHTS, CDR2 YDEGEE. The CDR3 consists of 16 residues. Here the CDR3 reads CASSLNRDTRLYGYTF. CDR3 sequence (DNA): TGTGCCAGCAGCTTGAACCGGGACACGAGGCTTTATGGCTACACCTTC. Filled out from reference TRBV5-8 and TRBJ1-2, the complete variable domain reads EAGVTQSPTHLIKTRGQQATLRCSPISGHTSVYWYQQALGLGLQFLLWYDEGEERNRGNFPPRFSGRQFPNYSSELNVNALELEDSALYLCASSLNRDTRLYGYTFGSGTRLTVV.

V gene TRBV18 combines with J gene TRBJ2-7, with 8 bases that match TRBD1. Germline values: CDR1 KGHSH, CDR2 LQKENI. Trimming at V came to 5 bases and at J to 8 bases, leaving 8 bases not matched to a gene. This CDR3 has 13 amino acids. The CDR3 region has the DNA TGTGCCAGCTCATCGACAGGGGTATTCCAGCAGTACTTC. As protein: CASSSTGVFQQYF.

This chain links TRBV6-1 with TRBJ2-7; 10 positions agree with TRBD2. The germline V gene encodes CDR1 MNHNS and CDR2 SASEGT. V was clipped by 2 bases and J by 3 bases; unmatched bases: 13. The CDR3 loop spans 18 amino acids. The CDR3 is CASSESARASGRLYEQYF. The CDR3 DNA is TGTGCCAGCAGTGAATCCGCGCGGGCTAGCGGGAGACTCTACGAGCAGTACTTC.

This clone was seen only once. V usage is TRBV6-5 and J usage is TRBJ2-5; D might be TRBD1 (5 bases). The CDR3 has 12 residues. The germline CDR1 and CDR2 sequences are MNHEY and SVGAGI. With 6 bases removed from V and 7 bases from J, the gap between germline ends came to 12 bases. CDR3 protein: CASSDSQWTQYF. Here the CDR3 DNA reads TGTGCCAGCAGCGACAGTCAATGGACCCAGTACTTC.

A note on this clone: A read error may account for a junction end that differs from germline. This chain links TRBV12-5 with TRBJ1-2; no clear D gene. From germline, CDR1 is LGHNT and CDR2 FRNRAP. CDR3 length: 11 residues. CDR3 sequence: CASGPVGVRSF. The CDR3, as DNA: TGTGCTAGTGGTCCTGTCGGGGTTAGGTCCTTC.

The gene calls are TRBV5-1 and TRBJ2-1; TRBD2 is a possible D gene (6 bases). Trimming removed 2 bases from V and 7 bases from J, with 13 bases in between. CDR1 is SGHRS, CDR2 YFSETQ, per germline. The CDR3 is 14 amino acids. DNA of the CDR3: TGCGCCAGCAGCTTACCTCGGCGGGATAATGAGCAGTTCTTC. This encodes CASSLPRRDNEQFF.

This clone was recorded once. The CDR3: CASTGQEWGNTIYF. The CDR3 DNA follows: TGTGCCAGCACCGGACAGGAATGGGGAAACACCATATATTTT. The chain recombines TRBV6-6 with TRBJ1-3; TRBD1 matches 7 bases. Trimming removed 7 bases from V and 4 bases from J; junction bases left unmatched: 7. The CDR3 extends over 14 amino acids. Germline-derived CDR1 and CDR2 are MNHNY and SVGAGI (reference sequence).

The chain employs TRBV30 and TRBJ2-3; TRBD1 matches 7 bases. V gave up 2 bases and J gave up 9 bases; unmatched junction bases: 14. From germline, CDR1 is GTSNPN and CDR2 SVGIG (reference sequence). CDR3 length equals 15 residues. The CDR3, as DNA: TGTGCCTGGAGTCCCACAGGGGCCGCAAATCCGACGCAGTATTTT. Its protein is CAWSPTGAANPTQYF.

Points on this clone: The germline gene is not matched at one end of the junction; a read error may be the cause. This chain links TRBV6-5 with TRBJ1-6; D perhaps matches TRBD1 (5 bases). The CDR3 spans 15 residues. Germline V gene data show CDR1 as MNHEY and CDR2 as SVGAGI. For the CDR3, the DNA is TGTGCCAGCAGTTTCGAGCAGGGTTTCTACTCACTCCTCCACTTT. Its protein product is CASSFEQGFYSLLHF.

The chain joins TRBV15 to TRBJ2-5, with D possibly TRBD2 on 7 matching bases. V was shortened by 3 bases and J by 1 base, with 18 bases between the two germline ends. The germline V gene encodes CDR1 LNHNV and CDR2 YYDKDF (reference sequence). The CDR3 is made up of 17 amino acids. Written as DNA, the CDR3 is TGTGCCACCAGCAGTGGGGGGGGCCGTGGGGTCCAAGAGACCCAGTACTTC. This codes for CATSSGGGRGVQETQYF.

The table lists this clone with a count of one. V and J are TRBV19 and TRBJ1-2; D call uncertain. The V end lost 5 bases, the J end lost 0 bases, and 13 bases lay between the germline ends. From germline, CDR1 is LNHDA and CDR2 SQIVND (reference sequence). This CDR3 is built from 15 residues. Here the CDR3 reads CASSGQLGTNYGYTF. CDR3 in DNA: TGTGCCAGTAGTGGGCAGCTCGGAACTAACTATGGCTACACCTTC.

V and J are TRBV7-2 and TRBJ2-5; D may be TRBD1 (6 bases). The CDR3 runs 14 residues. Trimming removed 8 bases from V and 4 bases from J, with 17 bases in between. CDR1 and CDR2 (germline): SGHTA, FQGNSA. The CDR3 DNA sequence: TGTGCCAGCGGCCAAGGGGGTCGCCCAGAGACCCAGTACTTC. It yields the protein CASGQGGRPETQYF.

V is TRBV7-9 and J is TRBJ1-2; 7 nucleotides line up with TRBD1. Germline CDR1 SEHNR, CDR2 FQNEAQ (reference sequence). Trimming took 1 base from V and 14 from J; bases not matched to a gene: 10. The CDR3 is 13 residues long. CDR3 nucleotide sequence: TGTGCCAGCAGCTTAGGTGACAGGGAGCCGAGGACCTTC. It encodes CASSLGDREPRTF.

The chain joins TRBV7-9 to TRBJ1-5, with 7 positions matching TRBD1. V dropped 5 bases and J dropped 3; count of bases not matched to a gene: 4. The CDR3 extends over 14 amino acids. Germline lookup yields CDR1 SEHNR and CDR2 FQNEAQ (reference sequence). CDR3 nucleotides: TGTGCCAGCAGCGTTACAGGGGACAATCAGCCCCAGCATTTT. It codes for CASSVTGDNQPQHF.

This clone was observed once. The CDR3 here is CASSVRWQETQYF. CDR3 nucleotides: TGTGCCAGCAGTGTACGGTGGCAAGAGACCCAGTACTTC. The chain carries TRBV2 and TRBJ2-5; no clear D. The CDR3 runs 13 residues. From germline, CDR1 is SNHLY and CDR2 FYNNEI. V was trimmed by 4 bases and J by 2 bases, leaving 8 bases between them.

The chain joins TRBV19 to TRBJ1-1; D possibly corresponds to TRBD1 (6 bases). This CDR3 spans 12 amino acids. Trimming left V 7 bases short and J 7 bases short, with 13 bases between. Germline V gives CDR1 LNHDA, CDR2 SQIVND (reference sequence). For the CDR3, the DNA is TGTGCCAGTACCACGGGGACAATTGAAGCTTTCTTT. Its translation is CASTTGTIEAFF.

This clone occurred once. This CDR3 reads CLSKEGRLGAEAFF. The CDR3 bases are TGTCTAAGCAAGGAGGGGCGCTTGGGAGCTGAAGCTTTCTTT. The J gene is TRBJ1-1, the V gene TRBV2; a weak D match, TRBD1 (5 bases). This CDR3 has 14 amino acids. Germline V lookup: CDR1 SNHLY, CDR2 FYNNEI.

This chain uses TRBV19 with TRBJ1-2, with TRBD1 matching over 9 bases. This CDR3 has 13 amino acids. In germline, CDR1 is LNHDA, CDR2 SQIVND (reference sequence). Losses at the gene ends were 4 bases for V and 5 bases for J; bases not matched to a gene: 2. The CDR3: CASSNDRGYGYTF. In nucleotides, the CDR3 is TGTGCCAGTAGTAACGACAGGGGGTATGGCTACACCTTC.

This clone was counted a single time. The rearrangement links TRBV6-1 to TRBJ2-5; TRBD2 agrees at 12 bases. The end of the DNA aligns better with TRBJ2-7, so the J call may be wrong. This CDR3 contains 15 residues. Germline V gene sequence: CDR1 MNHNS, CDR2 SASEGT. CDR3 DNA sequence: TGTGCCAGCATAACTTCTAGCGGGAGGGCGGGCGAGCAGTACTTC. The encoded protein is CASITSSGRAGEQYF.

The chain is built from TRBV4-1 and TRBJ1-4; 11 positions agree with TRBD1. Looked up from germline, CDR1 is MGHRA and CDR2 is YSYEKL. V gave up 4 bases and J gave up 7 bases; unmatched junction bases: 14. CDR3 length equals 18 residues. The CDR3 sequence: CASSLTRDRGFFFEKLFF. CDR3 coding DNA: TGCGCCAGCAGCCTGACCCGGGACAGGGGGTTCTTCTTTGAAAAACTGTTTTTT.

This chain links TRBV29-1 with TRBJ2-2, with 14 bases matching TRBD2. The germline V gene encodes CDR1 SQVTM and CDR2 ANQGSEA. V shed 6 bases and J 7 bases; nucleotides not matched to a gene: 7. CDR3 length: 15 residues. Written as DNA, the CDR3 is TGCAGCGTCACGACTAGCGGGGGGGCGATCGGGGAGCTGTTTTTT. Protein sequence: CSVTTSGGAIGELFF.

V gene TRBV28 combines with J gene TRBJ2-7, with 10 bases matching TRBD2. J gave up 6 bases and V 5 bases, and 13 bases lay outside the gene matches. The CDR3 has 16 amino acids. Germline V lookup: CDR1 MDHEN, CDR2 SYDVKM. The CDR3 DNA reads as TGTGCCAGCAGTCCGTTGACTAGCGGGTCACGCGGCGAGCAGTACTTC. Translating gives CASSPLTSGSRGEQYF.

The chain uses TRBV4-2 and TRBJ1-4, with 8 bases lining up with TRBD1. The length of the CDR3 is 16 residues. Trimming cost V 1 base and J 4 bases; bases outside gene matches: 5. Germline assignment: CDR1 LGHNA and CDR2 YNFKEQ. CDR3 nucleotides: TGTGCCAGCAGCCAAGGTCAACAGGGGGGTAATGAAAAACTGTTTTTT. It translates to CASSQGQQGGNEKLFF.

The rearrangement links TRBV6-5 to TRBJ2-7; 9 bases line up with TRBD1. V gave up 5 bases and J gave up 4 bases; unmatched junction bases: 6. The CDR3 loop spans 14 amino acids. CDR1 and CDR2 from the germline V gene are MNHEY and SVGAGI. The CDR3 is CASSQGQGSYEQYF. The CDR3 DNA is TGTGCCAGCAGTCAAGGACAGGGGAGTTACGAGCAGTACTTC.

The J gene is TRBJ2-3, the V gene TRBV29-1; TRBD2 might be the D (6 bases). Germline V CDR1 and CDR2: SQVTM, ANQGSEA. With 4 bases removed from V and 5 bases from J, the gap between germline ends came to 16 bases. The CDR3 is 14 amino acids. The CDR3 spells CSVVYSLALDTQYF. The CDR3 bases are TGCAGCGTTGTGTATAGTCTAGCGTTAGATACGCAGTATTTT.

The CDR3 loop reads CASSFAGTLADTQYF. In nucleotides, the CDR3 is TGTGCCAGCAGCTTTGCCGGGACACTGGCAGATACGCAGTATTTT. The chain joins TRBV7-3 to TRBJ2-3, with D tentatively TRBD1 (6 bases). This CDR3 is 15 amino acids long. Germline V gene lookup returns CDR1 SGHTA and CDR2 FQGTGA. The V end lost 3 bases, the J end lost 4 bases, and 14 bases lay between the germline ends. Full variable domain (outside the CDR3, taken from reference TRBV7-3 and TRBJ2-3): GAGVSQTPSNKVTEKGKYVELRCDPISGHTALYWYRQSLGQGPEFLIYFQGTGAADDSGLPNDRFFAVRPEGSVSTLKIQRTERGDSAVYLCASSFAGTLADTQYFGPGTRLTVL.

The chain is built from TRBV7-2 and TRBJ2-7; D gene unclear. Per germline, CDR1 SGHTA and CDR2 FQGNSA. The CDR3 extends over 15 amino acids. V shed 5 bases and J shed 3 bases, with 17 bases lying between them. In DNA form, the CDR3 reads TGTGCCAGCAGCCTTTCTCCGGGTAGCATCTACGAGCAGTACTTC. It specifies CASSLSPGSIYEQYF.

J is TRBJ2-5 and V is TRBV9; 9 nucleotides match TRBD1. The CDR3 extends over 13 amino acids. With V trimmed by 2 bases and J by 5 bases, 1 base remained unmatched. CDR1 SGDLS and CDR2 YYNGEE come from the germline V gene. The CDR3 is CASSVDRGETQYF. For the CDR3, the DNA is TGTGCCAGCAGCGTCGACAGGGGGGAGACCCAGTACTTC.

The chain's CDR3 is CASSVGGGGNNEQFF. CDR3 coding DNA: TGTGCCAGCAGCGTAGGAGGGGGGGGGAACAATGAGCAGTTCTTC. J is TRBJ2-1 and V is TRBV9, with D tentatively TRBD2 (7 bases). CDR3 length: 15 residues. Trimming left V 0 bases short and J 5 bases short, with 12 bases between. Germline V gene data show CDR1 as SGDLS and CDR2 as YYNGEE.